The clone carrying this T cell receptor (beta chain) was found a few times. Using unique molecular identifiers, the investigators prepared the TCRbeta library. One entry per CDR3 protein results from TCRdb running MiXCR on the PCR reads. The table has approximately 520,000 distinct CDR3 sequences, 30% to 35% seen once. The CDR3 runs 15 residues. CDR1 and CDR2 from the germline V gene are SGHNT and YENEEA. With 5 bases clipped from V and 1 base from J, the junction kept 6 bases outside the gene matches. The data were taken from a study of T-cell reconstitution after alpha-beta-depleted transplantation in children.

The chain employs TRBV11-3 and TRBJ1-1; 8 bases are a match to TRBD1. The input for sequencing was PBMCs from the stem cell graft donor, taken from the stem cell graft. The source of this sequence is a human donor who donated a stem cell graft to a child with aplastic anemia. The CDR3 is CASSRPGTGNTEAFF. The DNA for the CDR3 is TGTGCCAGCAGCCGTCCCGGGACAGGGAACACTGAAGCTTTCTTT. Variable domain in full (rest from reference TRBV11-3 and TRBJ1-1): EAGVVQSPRYKIIEKKQPVAFWCNPISGHNTLYWYLQNLGQGPELLIRYENEEAVDDSQLPKDRFSAERLKGVDSTLKIQPAELGDSAVYLCASSRPGTGNTEAFFGQGTRLTVV.